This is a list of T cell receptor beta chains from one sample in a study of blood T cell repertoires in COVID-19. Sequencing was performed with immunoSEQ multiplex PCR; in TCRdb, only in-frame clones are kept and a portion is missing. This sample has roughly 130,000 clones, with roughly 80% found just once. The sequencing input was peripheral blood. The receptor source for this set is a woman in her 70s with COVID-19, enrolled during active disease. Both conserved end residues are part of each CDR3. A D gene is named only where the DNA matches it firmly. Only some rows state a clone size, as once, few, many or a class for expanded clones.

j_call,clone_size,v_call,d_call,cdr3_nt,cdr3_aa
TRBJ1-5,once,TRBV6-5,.,TGTGCCGCAGGTTATAGCAATCAGCCCCAGCATTTT,CAAGYSNQPQHF
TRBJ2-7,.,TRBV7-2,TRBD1,TGTGCCAGCAGCTTAGCCGGACAGGGGTACGAGCAGTACTTC,CASSLAGQGYEQYF
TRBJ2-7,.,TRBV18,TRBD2,TGTGCCAGCTCACCAGGGGAGGGCATGGAGCAGTACTTC,CASSPGEGMEQYF
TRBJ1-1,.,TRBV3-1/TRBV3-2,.,TGTGCCAGCGGCCCAAGAGGGCGAGCTGAAGCTTTCTTT,CASGPRGRAEAFF
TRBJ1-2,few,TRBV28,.,TGTGCCAGCAGTTCCCAGGGTAATGGCTACACCTTC,CASSSQGNGYTF
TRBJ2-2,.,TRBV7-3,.,TGTGCCAGCAGCCGCATCCCGGGTACCGGGGAGCTGTTTTTT,CASSRIPGTGELFF
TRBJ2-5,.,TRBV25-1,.,TGTGCCAGCAGGACTAGTGAATTGGAGACCCAGTACTTC,CASRTSELETQYF
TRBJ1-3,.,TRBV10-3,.,TGTGCCATCACCAGAGAGGGGGCTGGAAACACCATATATTTT,CAITREGAGNTIYF
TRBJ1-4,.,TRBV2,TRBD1,TGTGCCAGCAGTCCTTACAGGGGGCGGACTAATGAAAAACTGTTTTTT,CASSPYRGRTNEKLFF
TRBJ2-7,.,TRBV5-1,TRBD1,TGCGCCAGCAGCCATTCCGGGACAGGGGGTTACGAGCAGTACTTC,CASSHSGTGGYEQYF
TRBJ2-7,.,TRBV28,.,TGTGCCAGCAGTCCCCCGCGGGATTCCTACGAGCAGTACTTC,CASSPPRDSYEQYF
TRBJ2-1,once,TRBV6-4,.,TGTGCCAGCAGTGACTCCACTAGCTCCAATGAGCAGTTCTTC,CASSDSTSSNEQFF
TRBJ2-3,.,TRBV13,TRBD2,TGTGCCAGCAGCACCTCCCCGGGACTAGCGGGTGATACTAGCACAGATACGCAGTATTTT,CASSTSPGLAGDTSTDTQYF
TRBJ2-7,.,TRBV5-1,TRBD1,TGCGCCAGCAGCACAGGGGGGTACGAGCAGTACTTC,CASSTGGYEQYF
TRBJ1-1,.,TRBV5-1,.,TGCGCCAGCAGCTTGGATCAGGGTAACACTGAAGCTTTCTTT,CASSLDQGNTEAFF
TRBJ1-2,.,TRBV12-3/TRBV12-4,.,TGTGCCAGCAGCCCCTCGGTCTATGGCTACACCTTC,CASSPSVYGYTF
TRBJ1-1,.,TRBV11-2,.,TGTGCCAGCAGTCAAGACAGAACTGAAGCTTTCTTT,CASSQDRTEAFF
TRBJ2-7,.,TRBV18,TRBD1,TGTGCCAGCTCAATCGGACAGGGGGGCAACTACGAGCAGTACTTC,CASSIGQGGNYEQYF
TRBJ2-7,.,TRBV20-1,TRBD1,TGCAGTGCTAGTGAGGACAGGGGTTACTCCTACGAGCAGTACTTC,CSASEDRGYSYEQYF
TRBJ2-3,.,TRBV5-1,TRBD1,TGCGCCAGCAGCTTGGGAGGACAGGGTTACACAGATACGCAGTATTTT,CASSLGGQGYTDTQYF
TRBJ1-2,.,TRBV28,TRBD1,TGTGCCAGCAGTCCCAGAATTCGGACAGGGGGAATATATGGCTACACCTTC,CASSPRIRTGGIYGYTF
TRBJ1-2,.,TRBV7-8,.,TGTGCCAGCAGCCAGGACAGTAACTATGGCTACACCTTC,CASSQDSNYGYTF
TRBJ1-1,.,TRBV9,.,TGTGCCAGCAGGTACAGAGACATGAACACTGAAGCTTTCTTT,CASRYRDMNTEAFF
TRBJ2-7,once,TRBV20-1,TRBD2,TGCAGTGTTGCGGGAGTAGGAGAGCAGTACTTC,CSVAGVGEQYF
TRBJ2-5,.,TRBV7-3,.,TGTGCCAGCAGCCGAGGGTTGGGAGAGACCCAGTACTTC,CASSRGLGETQYF
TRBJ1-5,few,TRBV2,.,TGTGCCAGCAGTGAAGAGGTCCCAGGGCGTCAGCCCCAGCATTTT,CASSEEVPGRQPQHF
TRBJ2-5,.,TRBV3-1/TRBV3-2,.,TGTGCCAGCAGCCAGAGGGCCGGGTTTTGGGAGACCCAGTACTTC,CASSQRAGFWETQYF
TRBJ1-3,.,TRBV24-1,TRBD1,TGTGCCACCAGCGGGACAGGGGGAAACACCATATATTTT,CATSGTGGNTIYF
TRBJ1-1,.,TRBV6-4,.,TGTGCCAGCAGTGTAACACAGGGTAACGAAGCTTTCTTT,CASSVTQGNEAFF
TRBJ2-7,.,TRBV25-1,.,TGTGCCAGCAGTTCTAGAAGAGCGGACGAGCAGTACTTC,CASSSRRADEQYF
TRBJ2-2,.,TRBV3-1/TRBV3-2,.,TGTGCCAGCAGCCCCTCCGGGGCGAACACCGGGGAGCTGTTTTTT,CASSPSGANTGELFF
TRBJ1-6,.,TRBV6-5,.,TGTGCCAGCAGTTACGAGGGGACTTCTAATTCACCCCTCCACTTT,CASSYEGTSNSPLHF
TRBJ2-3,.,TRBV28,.,TGTGCCAGCATAAGGGGCGGCACAGATACGCAGTATTTT,CASIRGGTDTQYF
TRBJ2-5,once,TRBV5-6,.,TGTGCCAGCAGGGACTACCTTACCCAAGAGACCCAGTACTTC,CASRDYLTQETQYF
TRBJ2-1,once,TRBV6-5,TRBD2,TGTGCCAGCAGTTACCCGGGACTAGCAGACAATGAGCAGTTCTTC,CASSYPGLADNEQFF
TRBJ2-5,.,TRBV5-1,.,TGCGCCTCGTCCGGGGGAGCTCAAGAGACCCAGTACTTC,CASSGGAQETQYF
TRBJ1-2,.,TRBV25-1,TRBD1,TGTGCCAGCAGTGATAACAGGGGGCTCAGCTATGGCTACACCTTC,CASSDNRGLSYGYTF
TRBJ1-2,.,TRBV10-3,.,TGTGCCATCAGTACCGGGACTCCAGGACATGGCTACACCTTC,CAISTGTPGHGYTF
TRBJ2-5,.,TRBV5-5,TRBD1,TGTGCCAGCAGCCGAGGACAGGTATTAGAGACCCAGTACTTC,CASSRGQVLETQYF
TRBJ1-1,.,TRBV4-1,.,TGCGCCAGCAGCCAAGATTTGAGGGCAGGCCGTGAAGCTTTCTTT,CASSQDLRAGREAFF
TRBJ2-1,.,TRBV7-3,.,TGTGCCAGCAGCTCCAGAACGTTCTTC,CASSSRTFF
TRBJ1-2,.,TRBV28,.,TGTGCCAGCAGTCCCACGAAGGGAGGTAGTTTCGGCTATGGCTACACCTTC,CASSPTKGGSFGYGYTF
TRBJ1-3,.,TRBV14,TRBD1,TGTGCCAGCAGCCACCCGGACAGGGTCTCTGGAAACACCATATATTTT,CASSHPDRVSGNTIYF
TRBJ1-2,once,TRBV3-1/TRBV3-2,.,TGTGCCCGCAGCCTGGGGGGGGGTAATCGTGGCTACACCTTC,CARSLGGGNRGYTF
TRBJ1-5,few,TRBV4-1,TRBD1,TGCGCCACCAGCCACGCGGGGGGGCCAGGGGGACGGGATCAGCCCCAGCATTTT,CATSHAGGPGGRDQPQHF
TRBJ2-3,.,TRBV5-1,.,TGCGCCAGCAGCTTGGAAGGGGTCAGCACAGATACGCAGTATTTT,CASSLEGVSTDTQYF
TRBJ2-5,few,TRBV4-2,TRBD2,TGTGCCAGCAGCCAAGTGGGCGGGGGGTACCAAGAGACCCAGTACTTC,CASSQVGGGYQETQYF
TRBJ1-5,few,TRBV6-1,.,TGTGCCAGCAGTGAAGCTAAATATCAGCCCCAGCATTTT,CASSEAKYQPQHF
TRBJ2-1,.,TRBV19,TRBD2,TGTGCCAGTAGTATAGTTAGCGGGGGCACGTACGAGCAGTTCTTC,CASSIVSGGTYEQFF
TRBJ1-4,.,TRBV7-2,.,TGTGCCAGCAGCTTAGACGGTCGTAATGAAAAACTGTTTTTT,CASSLDGRNEKLFF
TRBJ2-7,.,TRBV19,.,TGTGCCAGTAGTATTCGGGGGAACTCCTACGAGCAGTACTTC,CASSIRGNSYEQYF
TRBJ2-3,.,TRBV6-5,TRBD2,TGTGCCAGCAGTTACTTTAGCGGGGCGGGACCAGATACGCAGTATTTT,CASSYFSGAGPDTQYF
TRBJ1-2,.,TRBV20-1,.,TGCAGTGCTAGTGCGGAAAGCGGCTATGGCTACACCTTC,CSASAESGYGYTF
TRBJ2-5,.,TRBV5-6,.,TGTGCCAGCAGCTCCCTGGGGGGGACCCAGTACTTC,CASSSLGGTQYF
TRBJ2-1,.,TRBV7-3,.,TGTGCCAGCAGCTCCCCCAGGGGCGGGGGTTCCTACAATGAGCAGTTCTTC,CASSSPRGGGSYNEQFF